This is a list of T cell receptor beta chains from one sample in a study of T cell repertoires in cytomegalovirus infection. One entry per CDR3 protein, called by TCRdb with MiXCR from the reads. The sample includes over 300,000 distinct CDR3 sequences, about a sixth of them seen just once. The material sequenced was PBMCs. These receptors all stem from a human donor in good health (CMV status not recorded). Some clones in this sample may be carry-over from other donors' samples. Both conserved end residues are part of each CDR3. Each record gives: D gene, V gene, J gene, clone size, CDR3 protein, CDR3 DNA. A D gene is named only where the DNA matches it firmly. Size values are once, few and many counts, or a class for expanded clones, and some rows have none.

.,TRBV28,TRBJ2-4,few,CASSLWARAKNIQYF,TGTGCCAGCAGTTTATGGGCCCGAGCCAAAAACATTCAGTACTTC
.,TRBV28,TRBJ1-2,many,CASSLVTYGYTF,TGTGCCAGCAGTTTAGTCACATATGGCTACACCTTC
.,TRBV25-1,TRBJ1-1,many,CASSERGNTEAFF,TGTGCCAGCAGTGAAAGGGGTAACACTGAAGCTTTCTTT
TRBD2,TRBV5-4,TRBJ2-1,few,CASSLVTSGGIGQFF,TGTGCCAGCAGCTTAGTAACTAGCGGGGGGATCGGGCAGTTCTTC
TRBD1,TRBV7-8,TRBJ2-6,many,CASSLDGTVRISGANVLTF,TGTGCCAGCAGCTTAGACGGGACAGTTAGAATCTCTGGGGCCAACGTCCTGACTTTC
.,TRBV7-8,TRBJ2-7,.,CASSIPGPRRIYEQYF,TGTGCCAGCAGCATCCCGGGGCCCAGACGAATCTACGAGCAGTACTTC
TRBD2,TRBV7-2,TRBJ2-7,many,CASSPHGGGGYEQYF,TGTGCCAGCAGCCCCCACGGCGGGGGGGGATACGAGCAGTACTTC
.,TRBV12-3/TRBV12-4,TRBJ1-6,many,CASSPGGAPLHF,TGTGCCAGCAGCCCGGGTGGGGCACCCCTCCACTTT
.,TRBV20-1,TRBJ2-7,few,CSARRQGLEQYF,TGCAGTGCTAGACGTCAGGGTCTCGAGCAGTACTTC
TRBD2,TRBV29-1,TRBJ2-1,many,CSVDPQAGRGSNEQFF,TGCAGCGTCGACCCCCAAGCGGGGCGGGGAAGCAATGAGCAGTTCTTC
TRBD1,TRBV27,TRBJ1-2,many,CASTQRGGDSLNYGYTF,TGTGCCAGCACCCAACGCGGGGGGGACAGCTTGAACTATGGCTACACCTTC
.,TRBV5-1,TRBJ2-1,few,CASSLSTEQFF,TGCGCCAGCAGCTTGAGCACTGAGCAGTTCTTC
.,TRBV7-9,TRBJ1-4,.,CASSPRERHNEKLFF,TGTGCCAGCAGCCCAAGGGAGCGACATAATGAAAAACTGTTTTTT
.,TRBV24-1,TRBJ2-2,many,CATSDLWSSNTGELFF,TGTGCCACCAGTGATTTATGGAGTTCGAACACCGGGGAGCTGTTTTTT
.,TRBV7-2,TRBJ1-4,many,CASSLPGDEKLFF,TGTGCCAGCAGCTTACCAGGGGATGAAAAACTGTTTTTT
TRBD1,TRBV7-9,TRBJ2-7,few,CASTTTGVSYEQYF,TGTGCCAGCACCACGACAGGGGTCTCCTACGAGCAGTACTTC
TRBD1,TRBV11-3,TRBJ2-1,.,CASSSWGQSNEQFF,TGTGCCAGCAGCTCGTGGGGACAGAGTAATGAGCAGTTCTTC
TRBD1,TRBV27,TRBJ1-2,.,CASTTRQGSYYGYTF,TGTGCCAGCACTACGCGACAGGGTTCTTACTATGGCTACACCTTC
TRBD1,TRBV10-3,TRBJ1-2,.,CAISDFLTGDYGYTF,TGTGCCATCAGTGATTTCCTGACAGGGGACTATGGCTACACCTTC
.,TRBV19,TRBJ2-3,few,CASTEGETTDTQYF,TGTGCCAGTACCGAGGGGGAAACCACAGATACGCAGTATTTT
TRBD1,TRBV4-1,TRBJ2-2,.,CASSLGQGPTGELFF,TGCGCCAGCAGCCTGGGACAGGGGCCCACCGGGGAGCTGTTTTTT
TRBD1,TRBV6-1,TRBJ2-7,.,CASRGAGGVYEQYF,TGTGCCAGCAGAGGGGCAGGGGGCGTCTACGAGCAGTACTTC
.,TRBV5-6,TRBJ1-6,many,CASSLGRSSYNSPLHF,TGTGCCAGCAGCTTGGGACGCAGCTCCTATAATTCACCCCTCCACTTT
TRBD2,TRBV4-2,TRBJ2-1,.,CASSQTSGGAQVEQFF,TGTGCCAGCAGCCAAACTAGCGGGGGGGCCCAAGTTGAGCAGTTCTTC
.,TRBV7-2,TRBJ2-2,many,CASSPQSPRTGELFF,TGTGCCAGCAGCCCCCAATCCCCGCGGACCGGGGAGCTGTTTTTT
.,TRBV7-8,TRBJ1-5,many,CASSPPPLGGVSNQPQHF,TGTGCCAGCAGCCCCCCCCCGTTGGGGGGCGTAAGCAATCAGCCCCAGCATTTT
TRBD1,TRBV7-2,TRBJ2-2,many,CASSRDRTDTGELFF,TGTGCCAGCAGCCGGGACAGGACGGACACCGGGGAGCTGTTTTTT
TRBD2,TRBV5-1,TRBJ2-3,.,CASSFSGGAADTQYF,TGCGCCAGCAGCTTTAGCGGGGGGGCAGCAGATACGCAGTATTTT
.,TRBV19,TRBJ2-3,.,CASSTPDRYTDTQYF,TGTGCCAGTAGTACCCCCGACCGCTACACAGATACGCAGTATTTT
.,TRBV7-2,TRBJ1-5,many,CASSLIADHSNQPQHF,TGTGCCAGCAGCTTAATCGCAGACCATAGCAATCAGCCCCAGCATTTT
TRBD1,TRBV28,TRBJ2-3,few,CASSFLPGQDTDTQYF,TGTGCCAGCAGTTTCCTTCCGGGACAGGACACAGATACGCAGTATTTT
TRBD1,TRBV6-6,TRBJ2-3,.,CASSSSTGDTTDTQYF,TGTGCCAGCAGTTCTTCTACAGGGGACACCACAGATACGCAGTATTTT
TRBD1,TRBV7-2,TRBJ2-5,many,CASSETPGTGGVRQETQYF,TGTGCCAGCAGCGAAACCCCCGGGACAGGGGGCGTGAGGCAAGAGACCCAGTACTTC
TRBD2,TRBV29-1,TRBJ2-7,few,CSANRDSRGGEQYF,TGCAGCGCAAACCGGGACTCAAGGGGAGGGGAGCAGTACTTC
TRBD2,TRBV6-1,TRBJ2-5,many,CASSSGTYGTNQETQYF,TGTGCCAGCAGTTCCGGAACCTACGGGACTAACCAAGAGACCCAGTACTTC
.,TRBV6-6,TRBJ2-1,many,CASSYTQLANEQFF,TGTGCCAGCAGTTACACTCAACTGGCTAATGAGCAGTTCTTC
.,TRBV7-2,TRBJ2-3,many,CASSFGWGAEVTDTQYF,TGTGCCAGCAGCTTTGGTTGGGGGGCTGAGGTCACAGATACGCAGTATTTT